The rows below give T cell receptor beta chains drawn from one sample of a study of post-analysis software for immune sequencing data. TCRdb used MiXCR to reprocess the PCR reads, holding one entry per CDR3 protein. The table lists 350,000 to 500,000 distinct CDR3 sequences, 30% to 45% of them singletons, with under 9% in the top ten. Sequenced sample: blood. These receptors all come from a girl aged 2 to 9 with multiple sclerosis. The CDR3 runs from the conserved cysteine through the conserved F or W. D genes are given only for firm matches. Where a row states a size, it is once, few, many or the class of an expanded clone; other rows omit it.

d_call j_call clone_size v_call cdr3_aa cdr3_nt
TRBD1 TRBJ2-5 few TRBV5-1 CASSLSDQGAGETQYF TGCGCCAGCAGCCTATCAGATCAGGGGGCCGGAGAGACCCAGTACTTC
NA TRBJ1-4 few TRBV10-3 CAISPATNEKLFF TGTGCCATCAGTCCAGCAACTAATGAAAAACTGTTTTTT
NA TRBJ1-6 NA TRBV7-3 CASSPLANSPLHF TGTGCCAGCAGCCCTCTTGCTAATTCACCCCTCCACTTT
NA TRBJ1-2 few TRBV6-5 CASSYSTQDTNYGYTF TGTGCCAGCAGTTACTCGACGCAGGATACTAACTATGGCTACACCTTC
TRBD1 TRBJ2-1 NA TRBV7-9 CASSQDRGILFF TGTGCCAGCAGCCAGGACAGGGGGATTCTGTTCTTC
NA TRBJ1-5 NA TRBV10-3 CAISRDTTGQPQHF TGTGCCATCAGTAGGGACACGACGGGACAGCCCCAGCATTTT
NA TRBJ2-7 NA TRBV12-3/TRBV12-4 CASRETDPSYEQYF TGTGCCAGCAGGGAGACAGACCCTTCCTACGAGCAGTACTTC
NA TRBJ1-2 NA TRBV2 CASRFNTGNGYTF TGTGCCAGCAGGTTTAATACAGGGAATGGCTACACCTTC
TRBD2 TRBJ2-1 NA TRBV2 CASSLEGTSINEQFF TGTGCCAGCAGTCTAGAAGGGACTAGTATTAATGAGCAGTTCTTC
TRBD2 TRBJ2-3 NA TRBV20-1 CSAPASGFTDTQYF TGCAGTGCCCCGGCTAGCGGTTTCACAGATACGCAGTATTTT
TRBD2 TRBJ2-3 NA TRBV27 CASSFRLAGSTDTQYF TGTGCCAGCAGTTTCAGGCTAGCGGGAAGCACAGATACGCAGTATTTT